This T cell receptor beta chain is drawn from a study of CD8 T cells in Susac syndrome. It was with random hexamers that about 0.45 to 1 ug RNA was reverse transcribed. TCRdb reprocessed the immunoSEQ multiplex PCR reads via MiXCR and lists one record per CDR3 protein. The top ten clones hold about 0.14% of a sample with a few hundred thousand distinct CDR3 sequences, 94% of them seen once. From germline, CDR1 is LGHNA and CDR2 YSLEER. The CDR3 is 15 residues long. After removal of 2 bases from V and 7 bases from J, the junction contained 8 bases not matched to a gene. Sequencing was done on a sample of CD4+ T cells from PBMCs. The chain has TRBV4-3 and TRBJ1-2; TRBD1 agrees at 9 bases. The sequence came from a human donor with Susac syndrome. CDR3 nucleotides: TGCGCCAGCAGCCAATTACAGGGGGCGCATTCTGGCTACACCTTC. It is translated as CASSQLQGAHSGYTF.